This T cell receptor (beta chain) was observed in a study of T cell responses to AZD1222 COVID-19 vaccine (dated by TCRdb to 2020 to 2023). Some background on the complete study: A total of under 250 trial participants underwent TCR sequencing, of whom about 210 had received two doses of AZD1222 and around 25 had received two doses of the MenACWY control vaccine. Enrollment into the trials was organized by age into subgroups of 18-55, 56-69 and 70-plus years, and those subgroups contained roughly 140, 27 and 60 TCR-sequenced participants, respectively.

With regard to this clone: The clone's antigen remains unknown. Base qualities were left out, and no much larger clone turns up one base away.

The time point label, as the study defines it: about 28 days (+/-7) after the second vaccine dose. AZD1222 recipients with second doses at about 4 weeks or about 12 weeks were pooled, because spike-specific TCR depth and breadth did not differ between schedules. Vaccinee samples came from UK trials COV001 and COV002, including a single-blind randomized controlled phase 2/3 trial of AZD1222 (ChAdOx1 nCoV-19) in healthy adults. Trial participant PBMC samples were collected at day 0 and day 28 after the second dose for TCRbeta chain sequencing. The CDR3 regions of human TCRbeta chains were subjected to immunosequencing. The original methods were these. TCRs in the repertoires were matched against a reference library of SARS-CoV-2-specific TCRs that had been generated with the MIRA antigen-specificity platform. Breadth meant the fraction of unique TCRs that were SARS-CoV-2-associated, whereas depth meant the fraction of total T cells that were SARS-CoV-2-associated. Using the MIRA data, each spike-specific TCR was mapped to the spike region that the TCR reacts to and placed in a CD4 or CD8 class. Log10-transformed breadth and depth values were compared by one-way ANOVA with Sidak's multiple comparisons tests. Not all clones reach the TCRdb copy of this immuneACCESS table, which keeps in-frame sequences only. Checked studies attribute under half of the gap to unresolved V genes and leave the rest unexplained. V and J calls and clone size are copied from that table; D and trimming were computed from the DNA. Counted in this sample were 60,000 to 90,000 clones; roughly 84% of them appeared once. Together, the top ten hold more than 15% of the sample.

Study-level results and caveats: Participants were mostly white British, with more females than males. The authors suggested clonal diversity may have been underestimated. The whole spike protein was spanned by vaccine-associated CD4 TCRs, and dominant responses were seen in regions 160-218 and 743-854. Because no day 14 peak-response samples were available, the repertoires could be characterized only after the peak T cell response. In the small 56-69-year group, the increase in depth fell short of significance, most likely because of low power. Nearly half of unique spike-specific TCRs reportedly recognized epitopes outside regions mutated in the B.1.351 and B.1.1.7 variants. Spike-specific TCR breadth and depth rose significantly after two AZD1222 doses compared with day 0 and with MenACWY recipients. Conclusions about previously exposed vaccinees are limited because only 6 or 7 AZD1222 recipients were SARS-CoV-2 seropositive at baseline.

From the cysteine through the phenylalanine, the CDR3 covers 15 amino acids. Solely the CDR3 DNA is kept, with 45 bases framed from the first base. As encoded in the germline V gene, CDR1 is SGDLS while CDR2 is YYNGEE. V and J are truncated by 0 bases and 5 bases respectively, leaving an intervening sequence of 14 bases. The chain is assembled from TRBV9 and TRBJ1-1, with the D gene not clear enough to name. Sequences were derived from peripheral blood, sampled 28 days after the second AZD1222 dose. The TCR sequence derives from an adult who received the AZD1222 COVID-19 vaccine. The CDR3 region: CASSVVMEGGTEAFF. The DNA reads TGTGCCAGCAGCGTAGTAATGGAGGGAGGGACTGAAGCTTTCTTT.